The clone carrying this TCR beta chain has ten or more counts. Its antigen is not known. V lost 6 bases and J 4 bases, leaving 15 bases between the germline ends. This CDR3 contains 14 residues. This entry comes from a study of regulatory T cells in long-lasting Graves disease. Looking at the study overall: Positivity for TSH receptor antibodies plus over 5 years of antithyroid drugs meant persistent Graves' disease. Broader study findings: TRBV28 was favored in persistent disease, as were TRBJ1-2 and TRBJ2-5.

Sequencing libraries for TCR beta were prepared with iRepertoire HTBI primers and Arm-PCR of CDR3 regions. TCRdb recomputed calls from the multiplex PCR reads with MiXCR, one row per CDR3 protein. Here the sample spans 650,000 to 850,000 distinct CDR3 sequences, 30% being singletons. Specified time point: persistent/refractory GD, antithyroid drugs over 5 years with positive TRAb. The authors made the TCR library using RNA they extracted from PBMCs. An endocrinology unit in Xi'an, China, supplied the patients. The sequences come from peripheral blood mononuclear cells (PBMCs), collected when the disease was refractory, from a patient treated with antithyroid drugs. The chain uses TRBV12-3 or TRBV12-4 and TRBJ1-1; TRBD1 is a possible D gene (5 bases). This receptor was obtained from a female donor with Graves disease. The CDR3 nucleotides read TGTGCCAGCAGCAATCAGGGAAGGAGCACTGAAGCTTTCTTT. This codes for CASSNQGRSTEAFF.